This T cell receptor (beta chain) was recovered during a study of blood T cell repertoires in COVID-19. Across the study: Some COVID-19 samples were acute and others convalescent; all came from the United States, Italy and Spain.

CDR3 length: 17 amino acids. The ends lost 0 bases at V and 2 bases at J; junction bases unmatched: 8. CDR1 is SGHKS, CDR2 YYEKEE, per germline (reference sequence). Original analysis: Reference gene primer amplification in the assay estimated nucleated cell counts. Sequenced by immunoSEQ multiplex PCR; TCRdb stores in-frame clones only, minus some. The V and J calls and clone size are taken from that table; D and trimming were inferred from the DNA. This table holds 200,000 to 300,000 clones, 70% to 90% found once. This sequence joins TRBV5-5 and TRBJ2-5; 9 bases fit TRBD2. Sequences were obtained from peripheral blood. This receptor was identified in a woman under 40 who had recovered from COVID-19. CDR3 nucleotide sequence: TGTGCCAGCAGCTTGGAGGCGGGGGGGCCGAGACAAGAGACCCAGTACTTC. This translates into CASSLEAGGPRQETQYF.